This entry lists 5 T cell receptor beta chains sequenced from one sample in a study of OX40 agonist ivuxolimab in advanced cancers. Measured with immunoSEQ multiplex PCR; TCRdb has only the in-frame clones, and not every one. The table records about 76,000 clones, 85% of them present only once. Sequences were derived from CD4+ or CD8+ T cells sorted from blood, sampled in a trial of the OX40 agonist ivuxolimab. These receptors were collected from an adult with an advanced solid tumor such as melanoma, head and neck, liver or kidney cancer.

The chain recombines TRBV7-9 with TRBJ2-5; TRBD1 aligns across 7 bases. J was trimmed by 4 bases and V by 5 bases; bases with no gene match: 7. Germline CDR1 and CDR2: SEHNR and FQNEAQ (reference sequence). This CDR3 spans 14 amino acids. This CDR3 reads CASSPQGSGETQYF. CDR3 nucleotides: TGTGCCAGCAGCCCACAGGGGAGTGGAGAGACCCAGTACTTC.

The chain employs TRBV7-9 and TRBJ1-2; TRBD1 might be the D (5 bases). The germline V and J ends were trimmed by 5 bases and 7 bases, with 20 bases remaining between them. The CDR3 sequence is 15 residues long. Germline-derived CDR1 and CDR2 are SEHNR and FQNEAQ (reference sequence). The CDR3 is CASSPKTREVGGYTF. CDR3 DNA: TGTGCCAGCAGCCCTAAGACCAGGGAGGTCGGTGGCTACACCTTC.

The V gene is TRBV13, the J gene TRBJ2-6; unclear D gene. Looked up from germline, CDR1 is PRHDT and CDR2 is FYEKMQ (reference sequence). CDR3 length: 13 residues. V was cut by 6 bases and J by 0 bases, with 3 bases left in between. The CDR3 protein is CASRYSGANVLTF. DNA of the CDR3: TGTGCCAGCAGATACTCTGGGGCCAACGTCCTGACTTTC.

V and J are TRBV5-4 and TRBJ2-6, with D tentatively TRBD1 or TRBD2 (5 bases each). Between the trimmed V and J ends, which lost 0 bases and 2 bases, there was a span of 6 bases. The CDR3 has 15 residues. From germline, CDR1 is SGHNT and CDR2 YYREEE (reference sequence). The CDR3 sequence is CASSLGGTGANVLTF. The CDR3 nucleotides read TGTGCCAGCAGCTTGGGGGGGACTGGGGCCAACGTCCTGACTTTC.

CDR3 loop: CASSTNRGTEAFF. Written as DNA, the CDR3 is TGTGCCAGCAGTACGAACAGGGGCACTGAAGCTTTCTTT. V and J are TRBV5-5 and TRBJ1-1; 7 bases fit TRBD1. Germline V gene lookup returns CDR1 SGHKS and CDR2 YYEKEE (reference sequence). The CDR3 spans 13 residues. With 5 bases clipped from V and 4 bases from J, the junction kept 5 bases outside the gene matches.